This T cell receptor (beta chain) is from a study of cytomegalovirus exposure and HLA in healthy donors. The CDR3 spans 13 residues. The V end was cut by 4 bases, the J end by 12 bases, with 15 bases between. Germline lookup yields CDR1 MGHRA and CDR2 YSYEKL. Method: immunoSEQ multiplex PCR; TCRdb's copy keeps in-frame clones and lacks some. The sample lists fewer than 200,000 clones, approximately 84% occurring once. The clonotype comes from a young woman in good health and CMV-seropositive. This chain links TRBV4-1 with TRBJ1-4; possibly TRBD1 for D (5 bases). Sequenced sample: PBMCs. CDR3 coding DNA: TGCGCCAGCAGCCGAGGGACGTCGGGGGAACTGTTTTTT. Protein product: CASSRGTSGELFF.